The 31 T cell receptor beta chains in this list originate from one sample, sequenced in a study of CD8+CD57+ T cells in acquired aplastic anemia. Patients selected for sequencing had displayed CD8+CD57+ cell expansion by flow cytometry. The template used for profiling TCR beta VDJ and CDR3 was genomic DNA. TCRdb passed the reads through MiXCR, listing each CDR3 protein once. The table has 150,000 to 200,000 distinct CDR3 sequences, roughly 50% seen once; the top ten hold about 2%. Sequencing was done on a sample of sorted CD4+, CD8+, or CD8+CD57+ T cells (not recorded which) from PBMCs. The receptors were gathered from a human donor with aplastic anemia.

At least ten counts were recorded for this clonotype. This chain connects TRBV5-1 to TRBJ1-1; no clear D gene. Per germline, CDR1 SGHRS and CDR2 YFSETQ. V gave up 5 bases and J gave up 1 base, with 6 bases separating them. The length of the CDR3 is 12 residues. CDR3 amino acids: CASRKGNTEAFF. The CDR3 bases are TGCGCCAGCAGGAAAGGGAACACTGAAGCTTTCTTT.

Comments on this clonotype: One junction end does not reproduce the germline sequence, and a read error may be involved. Written as DNA, the CDR3 is TGTGCCAGCAGCTTAGCGCGAGGGGACTCCAGCACGGATACGCAGTATTTT. It specifies CASSLARGDSSTDTQYF. The chain couples TRBV7-9 to TRBJ2-3; possible D gene TRBD2, 6 bases. The CDR3 runs to 17 residues. CDR1 SEHNR and CDR2 FQNEAQ come from the germline V gene (reference sequence). The whole variable domain, remainder taken from reference TRBV7-9 and TRBJ2-3, is DTGVSQNPRHKITKRGQNVTFRCDPISEHNRLYWYRQTLGQGPEFLTYFQNEAQLEKSRLLSDRFSAERPKGSFSTLEIQRTEQGDSAMYLCASSLARGDSSTDTQYFGPGTRLTVL.

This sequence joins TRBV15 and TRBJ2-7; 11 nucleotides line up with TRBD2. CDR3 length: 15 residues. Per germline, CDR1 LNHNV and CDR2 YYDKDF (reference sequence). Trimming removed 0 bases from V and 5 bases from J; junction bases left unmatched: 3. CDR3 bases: TGTGCCACCAGCAGAGAACTAGCGGGAGCACACGAGCAGTACTTC. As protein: CATSRELAGAHEQYF. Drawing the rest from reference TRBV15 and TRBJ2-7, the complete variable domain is DAMVIQNPRYQVTQFGKPVTLSCSQTLNHNVMYWYQQKSSQAPKLLFHYYDKDFNNEADTPDNFQSRRPNTSFCFLDIRSPGLGDTAMYLCATSRELAGAHEQYFGPGTRLTVT.

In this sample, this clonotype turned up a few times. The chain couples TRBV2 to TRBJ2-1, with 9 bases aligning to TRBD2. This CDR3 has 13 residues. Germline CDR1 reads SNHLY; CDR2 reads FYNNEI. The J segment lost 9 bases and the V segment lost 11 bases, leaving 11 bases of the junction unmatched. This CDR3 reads CAGGSGSGSEQFF. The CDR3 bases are TGTGCCGGAGGTAGCGGGAGTGGCAGTGAGCAGTTCTTC.

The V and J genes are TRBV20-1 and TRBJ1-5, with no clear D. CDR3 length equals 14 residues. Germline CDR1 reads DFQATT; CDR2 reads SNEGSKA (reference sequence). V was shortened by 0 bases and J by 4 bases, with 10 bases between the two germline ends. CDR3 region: CSARDAAGNQPQHF. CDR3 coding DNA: TGCAGTGCTAGAGATGCGGCGGGGAATCAGCCCCAGCATTTT.

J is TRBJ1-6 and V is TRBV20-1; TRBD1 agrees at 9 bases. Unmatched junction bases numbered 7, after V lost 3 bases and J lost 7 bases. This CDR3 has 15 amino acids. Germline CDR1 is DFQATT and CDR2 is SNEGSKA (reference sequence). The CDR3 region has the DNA TGCAGTGCTAGTAGGGCCGGGACAGGGAATTCACCCCTCCACTTT. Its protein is CSASRAGTGNSPLHF.

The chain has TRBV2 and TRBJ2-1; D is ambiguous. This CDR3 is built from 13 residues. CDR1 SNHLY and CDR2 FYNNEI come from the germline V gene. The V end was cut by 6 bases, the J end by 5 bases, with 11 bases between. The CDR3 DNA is TGTGCCAGCAGCCTCCCCGACCACAATGAGCAGTTCTTC. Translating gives CASSLPDHNEQFF.

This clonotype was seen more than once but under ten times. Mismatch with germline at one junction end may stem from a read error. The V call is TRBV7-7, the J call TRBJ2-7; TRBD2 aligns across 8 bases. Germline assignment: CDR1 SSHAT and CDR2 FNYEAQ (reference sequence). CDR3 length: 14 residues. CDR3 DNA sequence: TGTGCTAGCAGCACGGGAGGGGATTGGGACGAGCAGTACTTC. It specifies CASSTGGDWDEQYF.

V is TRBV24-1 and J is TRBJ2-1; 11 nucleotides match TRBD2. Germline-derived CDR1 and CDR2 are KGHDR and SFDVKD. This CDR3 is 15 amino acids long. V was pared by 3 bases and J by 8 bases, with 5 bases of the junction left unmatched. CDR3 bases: TGTGCCACCAGTGATCGAACTAGCGGGAGCGATGAGCAGTTCTTC. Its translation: CATSDRTSGSDEQFF.

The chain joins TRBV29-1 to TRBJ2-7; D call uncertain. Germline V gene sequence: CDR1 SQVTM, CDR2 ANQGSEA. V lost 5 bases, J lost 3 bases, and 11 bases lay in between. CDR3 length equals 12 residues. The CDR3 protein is CSVIRAGYEQYF. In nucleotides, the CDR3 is TGCAGCGTTATTCGGGCAGGCTACGAGCAGTACTTC.

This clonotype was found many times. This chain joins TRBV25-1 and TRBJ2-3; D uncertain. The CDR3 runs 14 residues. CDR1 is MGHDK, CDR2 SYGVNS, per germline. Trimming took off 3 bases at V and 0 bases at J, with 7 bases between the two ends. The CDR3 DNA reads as TGTGCCAGCAGTGATCAGAGAAGCACAGATACGCAGTATTTT. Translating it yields CASSDQRSTDTQYF.

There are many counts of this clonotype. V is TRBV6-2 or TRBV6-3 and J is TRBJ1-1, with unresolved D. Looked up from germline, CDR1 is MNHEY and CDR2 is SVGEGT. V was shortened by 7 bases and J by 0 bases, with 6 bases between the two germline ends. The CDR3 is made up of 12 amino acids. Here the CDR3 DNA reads TGTGCCAGCACGTCAGTGAACACTGAAGCTTTCTTT. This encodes CASTSVNTEAFF.

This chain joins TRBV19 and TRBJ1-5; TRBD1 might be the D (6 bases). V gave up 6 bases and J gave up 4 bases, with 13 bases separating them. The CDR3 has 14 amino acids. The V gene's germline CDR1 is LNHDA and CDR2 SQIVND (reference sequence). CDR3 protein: CASRDRFLNQPQHF. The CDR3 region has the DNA TGTGCCAGTAGAGACAGGTTTTTAAATCAGCCCCAGCATTTT.

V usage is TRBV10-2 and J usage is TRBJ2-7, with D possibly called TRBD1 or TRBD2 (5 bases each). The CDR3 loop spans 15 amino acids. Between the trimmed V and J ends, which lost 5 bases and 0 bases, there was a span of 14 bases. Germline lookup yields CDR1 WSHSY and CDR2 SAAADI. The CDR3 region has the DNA TGCGCCAGCAGTTCCCCGGGGCTTAGCTCCTACGAGCAGTACTTC. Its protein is CASSSPGLSSYEQYF.

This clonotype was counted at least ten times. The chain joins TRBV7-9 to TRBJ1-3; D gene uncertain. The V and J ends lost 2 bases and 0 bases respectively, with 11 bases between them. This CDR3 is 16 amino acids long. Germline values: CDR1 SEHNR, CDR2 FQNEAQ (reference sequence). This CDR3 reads CASSLQTSPSGNTIYF. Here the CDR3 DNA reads TGTGCCAGCAGCTTACAAACCAGTCCCTCTGGAAACACCATATATTTT.

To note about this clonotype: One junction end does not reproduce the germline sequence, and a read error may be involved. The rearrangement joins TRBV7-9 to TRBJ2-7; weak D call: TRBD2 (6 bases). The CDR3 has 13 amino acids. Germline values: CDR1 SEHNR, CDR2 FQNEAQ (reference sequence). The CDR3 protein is CASGLVRDYEQYF. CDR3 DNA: TGTGCCAGCGGCTTAGTGCGGGACTACGAGCAGTACTTC.

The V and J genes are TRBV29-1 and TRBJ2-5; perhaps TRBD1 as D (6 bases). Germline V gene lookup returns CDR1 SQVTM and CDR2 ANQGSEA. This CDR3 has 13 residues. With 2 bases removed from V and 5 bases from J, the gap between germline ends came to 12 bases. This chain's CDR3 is CSVETQGWETQYF. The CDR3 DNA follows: TGCAGCGTTGAAACTCAGGGGTGGGAGACCCAGTACTTC.

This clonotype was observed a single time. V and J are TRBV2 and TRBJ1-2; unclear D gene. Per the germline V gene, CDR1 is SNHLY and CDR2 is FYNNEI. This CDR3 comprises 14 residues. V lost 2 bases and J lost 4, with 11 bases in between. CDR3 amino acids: CASSELTASYGYTF. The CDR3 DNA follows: TGTGCCAGCAGTGAATTAACAGCCAGCTATGGCTACACCTTC.

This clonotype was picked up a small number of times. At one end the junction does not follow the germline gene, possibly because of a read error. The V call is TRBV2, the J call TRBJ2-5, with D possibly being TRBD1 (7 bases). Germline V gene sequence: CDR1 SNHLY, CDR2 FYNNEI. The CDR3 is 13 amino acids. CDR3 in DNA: TGTGCCGCTGGAACGGACCCTCAGGGGGGACGGGACTTC. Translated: CAAGTDPQGGRDF.

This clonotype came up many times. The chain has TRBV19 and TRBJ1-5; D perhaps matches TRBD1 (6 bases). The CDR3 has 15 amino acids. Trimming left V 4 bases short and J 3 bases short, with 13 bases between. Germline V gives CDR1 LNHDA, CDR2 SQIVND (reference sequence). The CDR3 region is CASSTGRGFNQPQHF. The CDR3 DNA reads TGTGCCAGTAGTACGGGCAGGGGATTCAATCAGCCCCAGCATTTT.

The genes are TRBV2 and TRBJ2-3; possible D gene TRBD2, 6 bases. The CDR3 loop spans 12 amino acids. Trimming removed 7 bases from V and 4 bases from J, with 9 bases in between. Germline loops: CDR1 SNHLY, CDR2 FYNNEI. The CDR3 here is CASTRGPDTQYF. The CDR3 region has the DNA TGTGCCAGCACGCGGGGCCCAGATACGCAGTATTTT.

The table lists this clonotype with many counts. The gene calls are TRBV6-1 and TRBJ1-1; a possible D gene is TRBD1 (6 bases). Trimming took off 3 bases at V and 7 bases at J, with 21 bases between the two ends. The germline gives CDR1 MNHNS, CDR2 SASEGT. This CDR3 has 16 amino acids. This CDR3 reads CASSDFVLQGTGEAFF. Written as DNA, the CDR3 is TGTGCCAGCAGTGATTTTGTCCTGCAGGGGACGGGTGAAGCTTTCTTT.

The CDR3 loop is CATSRDQTTGELFF. The DNA for the CDR3 is TGTGCCACCAGCAGAGATCAGACTACCGGGGAGCTGTTTTTT. The chain employs TRBV15 and TRBJ2-2; no clear D gene. Trimming cost V 0 bases and J 5 bases, with 7 bases left between them. This CDR3 comprises 14 residues. The germline V gene encodes CDR1 LNHNV and CDR2 YYDKDF (reference sequence).

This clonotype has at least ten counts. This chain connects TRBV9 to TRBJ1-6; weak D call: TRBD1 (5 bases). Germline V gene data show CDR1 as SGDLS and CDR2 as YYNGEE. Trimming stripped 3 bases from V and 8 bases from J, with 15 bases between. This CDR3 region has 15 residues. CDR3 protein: CASSAVGGWYSPLHF. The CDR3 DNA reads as TGTGCCAGCAGCGCCGTCGGGGGATGGTATTCACCCCTCCACTTT.

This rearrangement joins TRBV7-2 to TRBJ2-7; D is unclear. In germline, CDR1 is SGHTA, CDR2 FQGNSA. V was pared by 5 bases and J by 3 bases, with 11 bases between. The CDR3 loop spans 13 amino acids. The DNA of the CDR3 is TGTGCCAGCAGCCCATCCTGGGGCTACGAGCAGTACTTC. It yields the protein CASSPSWGYEQYF.

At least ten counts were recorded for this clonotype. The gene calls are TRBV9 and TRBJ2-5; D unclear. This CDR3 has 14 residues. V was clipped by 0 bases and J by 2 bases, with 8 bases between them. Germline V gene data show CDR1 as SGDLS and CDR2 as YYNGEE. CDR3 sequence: CASSVGGSQETQYF. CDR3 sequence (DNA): TGTGCCAGCAGCGTAGGTGGCAGTCAAGAGACCCAGTACTTC.

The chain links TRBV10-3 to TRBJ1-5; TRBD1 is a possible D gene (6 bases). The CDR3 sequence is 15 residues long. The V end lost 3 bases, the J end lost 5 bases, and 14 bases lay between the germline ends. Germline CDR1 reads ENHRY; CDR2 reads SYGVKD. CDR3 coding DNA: TGTGCCATCAGTGAAAGAAGGGCAGGGGATCAGCCCCAGCATTTT. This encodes CAISERRAGDQPQHF.

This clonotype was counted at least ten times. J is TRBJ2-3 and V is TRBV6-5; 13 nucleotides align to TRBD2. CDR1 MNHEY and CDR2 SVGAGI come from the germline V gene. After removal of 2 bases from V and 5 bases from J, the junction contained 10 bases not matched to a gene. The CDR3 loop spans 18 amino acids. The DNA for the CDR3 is TGTGCCAGCAGTTACCGGCGGACTAGCGGGAGCAACGTAGATACGCAGTATTTT. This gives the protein CASSYRRTSGSNVDTQYF.

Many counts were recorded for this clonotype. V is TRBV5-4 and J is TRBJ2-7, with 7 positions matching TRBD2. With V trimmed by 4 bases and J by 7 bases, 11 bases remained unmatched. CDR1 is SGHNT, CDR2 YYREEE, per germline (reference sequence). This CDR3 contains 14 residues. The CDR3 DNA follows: TGTGCCAGCAGCCCAGACAGTCTCGGGAGGGAGCAGTACTTC. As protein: CASSPDSLGREQYF.

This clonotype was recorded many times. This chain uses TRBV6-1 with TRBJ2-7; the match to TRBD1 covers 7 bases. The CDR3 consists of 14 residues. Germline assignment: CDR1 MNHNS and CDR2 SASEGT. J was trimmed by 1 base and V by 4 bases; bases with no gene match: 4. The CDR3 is CASSAPGQSYEQYF. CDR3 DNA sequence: TGTGCCAGCAGTGCACCGGGACAGTCCTACGAGCAGTACTTC.

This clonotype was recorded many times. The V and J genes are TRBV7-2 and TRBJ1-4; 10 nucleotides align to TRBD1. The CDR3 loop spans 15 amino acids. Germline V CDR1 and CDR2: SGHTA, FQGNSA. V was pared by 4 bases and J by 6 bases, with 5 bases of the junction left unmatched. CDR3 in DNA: TGTGCCAGCAGCTCTACCGGGACAGGGGATGAAAAACTGTTTTTT. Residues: CASSSTGTGDEKLFF. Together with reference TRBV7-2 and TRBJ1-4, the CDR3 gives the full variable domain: GAGVSQSPSNKVTEKGKDVELRCDPISGHTALYWYRQSLGQGLEFLIYFQGNSAPDKSGLPSDRFSAERTGGSVSTLTIQRTQQEDSAVYLCASSSTGTGDEKLFFGSGTQLSVL.